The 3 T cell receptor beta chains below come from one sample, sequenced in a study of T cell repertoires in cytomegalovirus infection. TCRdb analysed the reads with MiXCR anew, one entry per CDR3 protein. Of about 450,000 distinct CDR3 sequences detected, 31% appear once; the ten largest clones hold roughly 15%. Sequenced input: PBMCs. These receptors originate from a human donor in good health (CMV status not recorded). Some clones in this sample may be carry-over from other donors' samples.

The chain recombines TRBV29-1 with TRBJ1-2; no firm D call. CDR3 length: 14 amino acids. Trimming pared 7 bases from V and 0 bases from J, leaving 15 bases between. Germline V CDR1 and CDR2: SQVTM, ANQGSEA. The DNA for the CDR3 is TGCAGCGCCTTTCCGCTAGGTGCTAACTATGGCTACACCTTC. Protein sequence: CSAFPLGANYGYTF.

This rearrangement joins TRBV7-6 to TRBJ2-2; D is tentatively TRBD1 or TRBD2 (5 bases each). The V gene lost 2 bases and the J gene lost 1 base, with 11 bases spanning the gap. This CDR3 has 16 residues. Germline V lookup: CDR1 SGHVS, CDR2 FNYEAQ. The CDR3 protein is CASSLRDGLNTGELFF. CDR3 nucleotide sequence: TGTGCCAGCAGCTTAAGGGACGGACTGAACACCGGGGAGCTGTTTTTT. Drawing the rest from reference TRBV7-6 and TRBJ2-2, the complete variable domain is GAGVSQSPRYKVTKRGQDVALRCDPISGHVSLYWYRQALGQGPEFLTYFNYEAQQDKSGLPNDRFSAERPEGSISTLTIQRTEQRDSAMYRCASSLRDGLNTGELFFGEGSRLTVL.

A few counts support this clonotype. CDR3 sequence reads: CASLSGSNQPQHF. In DNA, the CDR3 is TGTGCCAGCCTCAGTGGTAGCAATCAGCCCCAGCATTTT. The gene calls are TRBV28 and TRBJ1-5; no clear D. The CDR3 covers 13 residues. The germline gives CDR1 MDHEN, CDR2 SYDVKM. Trimming stripped 8 bases from V and 0 bases from J, with 8 bases between.